These T cell receptor beta chains were read from a single sample in a study of blood T cell repertoires in COVID-19. The protocol was immunoSEQ multiplex PCR, while the TCRdb copy is restricted to in-frame clones and leaves out a portion. The sample shows 50,000 to 65,000 clones, about 81% of them seen only once. The sequencing input was peripheral blood. These receptors were obtained from a woman aged 55-70 years with acute or convalescent COVID-19. The CDR3 runs from the conserved cysteine through the conserved F or W. A D gene is named only where the DNA matches it firmly. Clone size appears in some rows only: once, few, many, or a class for an expanded clone.

clone_size	v_call	d_call	cdr3_length	j_call	cdr3_nt	cdr3_aa
.	TRBV2	TRBD1	17	TRBJ1-4	TGTGCCAGCAGTTCGGGACAGGGAGGATCGACTAATGAAAAACTGTTTTTT	CASSSGQGGSTNEKLFF
.	TRBV7-3	.	15	TRBJ1-2	TGTGCCAGCAGCTTAACCCAGGGGCCGAGATATGGCTACACCTTC	CASSLTQGPRYGYTF
.	TRBV5-1	TRBD2	14	TRBJ2-1	TGCGCCAGCAGCTTGGAGCGGGGGGGCAATGAGCAGTTCTTC	CASSLERGGNEQFF
.	TRBV5-1	TRBD1	19	TRBJ1-4	TGCGCCAGCAGCCCTACAAGGACAGGGAAGGTAGGGAAGAATGAAAAACTGTTTTTT	CASSPTRTGKVGKNEKLFF
few	TRBV5-6	TRBD2	15	TRBJ2-3	TGTGCCAGCAGCCCGGGGGGGGATCTCACAGATACGCAGTATTTT	CASSPGGDLTDTQYF
.	TRBV7-2	.	16	TRBJ2-1	TGTGCCAGCAGCTTAGCTGCAGGGGTCCGCTACAATGAGCAGTTCTTC	CASSLAAGVRYNEQFF
.	TRBV6-5	.	13	TRBJ2-1	TGTGCCAGCAGTTCCGACGATCAGGGTGAGCAGTTCTTC	CASSSDDQGEQFF
.	TRBV19	.	14	TRBJ1-5	TGTGCCAGTAGTATAGTTCACAAAGATCAGCCCCAGCATTTT	CASSIVHKDQPQHF
many	TRBV18	.	13	TRBJ2-1	TGTGCCAGCTCACCCAATTTAGACAATGAGCAGTTCTTC	CASSPNLDNEQFF
few	TRBV7-6	TRBD1	15	TRBJ2-2	TGTGCCAGCAGCTATAAACAGGGGGGCACCGGGGAGCTGTTTTTT	CASSYKQGGTGELFF
.	TRBV30	.	12	TRBJ2-7	TGTGCCTGGAGTGGACAGCACTACGAGCAGTACTTC	CAWSGQHYEQYF
.	TRBV29-1	.	13	TRBJ2-7	TGCAGCGTTGTCCCACAGGGTCGCAACGAGCAGTACTTC	CSVVPQGRNEQYF
.	TRBV18	TRBD1	14	TRBJ1-5	TGTGCCAGCTCACCGGGACAGGTCAATCAGCCCCAGCATTTT	CASSPGQVNQPQHF
.	TRBV7-2	.	15	TRBJ1-5	TGTGCCAGCAGCTCAGTCGGGGGGCGTAGTCAGCCCCAGCATTTT	CASSSVGGRSQPQHF
few	TRBV27	.	13	TRBJ1-2	TGTGCCAGCAGCCTACACAGTAACTATGGCTACACCTTC	CASSLHSNYGYTF
.	TRBV7-9	.	13	TRBJ1-2	TGTGCCAGCTCACAACAGGGTGTTTATGGCTACACCTTC	CASSQQGVYGYTF
.	TRBV6-5	.	12	TRBJ1-1	TGTGCCAGCAGTCCCGGGAGAAACGAAGCTTTCTTT	CASSPGRNEAFF
.	TRBV4-3	TRBD2	17	TRBJ2-5	TGCGCCAGCAGCCAAGATCGGCTAGCGGGGGGCCAAGAGACCCAGTACTTC	CASSQDRLAGGQETQYF
.	TRBV5-1	.	13	TRBJ2-2	TGCGCCAGCAGCTTACAGAACACCGGGGAGCTGTTTTTT	CASSLQNTGELFF
.	TRBV7-2	TRBD2	15	TRBJ2-1	TGTGCCAGCAGTTTGGAGGGACTAACCTACAATGAGCAGTTCTTC	CASSLEGLTYNEQFF
.	TRBV11-3	.	13	TRBJ1-1	TGTGCCAGCAGCATCCACAGGAACACTGAAGCTTTCTTT	CASSIHRNTEAFF
.	TRBV10-1	TRBD2	15	TRBJ2-3	TGCGCCAGCCCGGCACAACTAGCGGACACAGATACGCAGTATTTT	CASPAQLADTDTQYF
.	TRBV5-1	.	12	TRBJ1-3	TGCGCCAGCAGCAAACAGGGACACACCATATATTTT	CASSKQGHTIYF
once	TRBV7-3	.	15	TRBJ2-3	TGTGCCAGCAGCGCAGCAGGGGACGTCACAGATACGCAGTATTTT	CASSAAGDVTDTQYF
.	TRBV7-2	.	16	TRBJ2-3	TGTGCCAGCAGCCCCACTGGGGGGAGAATCACAGATACGCAGTATTTT	CASSPTGGRITDTQYF
.	TRBV19	.	15	TRBJ1-4	TGTGCCAGTAGTCTTCTCTCTGCCCGTTTCGGAAAACTGTTTTTT	CASSLLSARFGKLFF
.	TRBV29-1	TRBD2	13	TRBJ2-1	TGCAGCGTTGAGGAGCGGGGGGCGAGGGAGCAGTTCTTC	CSVEERGAREQFF
.	TRBV7-9	TRBD1	15	TRBJ1-3	TGTGCCAGCAGCACCGTACAGGGGGCTGGAAACACCATATATTTT	CASSTVQGAGNTIYF
.	TRBV4-3	.	15	TRBJ1-2	TGCGCCAGCAGCCATGTGGTGCTGGAGAGCTATGGCTACACCTTC	CASSHVVLESYGYTF
.	TRBV19	TRBD1	16	TRBJ2-3	TGTGCCAGTAGTAGGAAGGGACAGGGGATCACAGATACGCAGTATTTT	CASSRKGQGITDTQYF
.	TRBV6-5	TRBD1	14	TRBJ1-1	TGTGCCAGCAGTAGTACAGGGGATTTAATTGAAGCTTTCTTT	CASSSTGDLIEAFF
.	TRBV5-1	.	14	TRBJ2-7	TGCGCCAGCAGCTGGAACAGGGATATCTACGAGCAGTACTTC	CASSWNRDIYEQYF
once	TRBV11-2	.	12	TRBJ2-7	TGTGCCAGCAGCTTAGCGTCCACTCAGCAGTACTTC	CASSLASTQQYF
.	TRBV19	TRBD1	16	TRBJ2-7	TGTGCCAGTAGTATAGATCACCAGGGGGCGTGGAACGAGCAGTACTTC	CASSIDHQGAWNEQYF
.	TRBV7-2	.	15	TRBJ2-2	TGTGCCAGCAGCACGCCACCCGCAGGGGACGGGGAGCTGTTTTTT	CASSTPPAGDGELFF
.	TRBV7-8	.	16	TRBJ1-1	TGTGCCAGCAGCCTAACCAGGGCCAGGAGATCGGTTGAAGCTTTCTTT	CASSLTRARRSVEAFF
.	TRBV5-5	TRBD1	14	TRBJ1-2	TGTGCCAGCAGCTCGATACAGGGGTACTATGGCTACACCTTC	CASSSIQGYYGYTF
few	TRBV19	TRBD1	15	TRBJ2-2	TGTGCCAGTAGTATTCTGGGACAGGGGGACGGGGAGCTGTTTTTT	CASSILGQGDGELFF
.	TRBV6-1	.	15	TRBJ2-2	TGTGCCAGCAGTGAAGGAGGGGGGGCAACCGGGGAGCTGTTTTTT	CASSEGGGATGELFF
.	TRBV7-2	.	16	TRBJ2-7	TGTGCCAGCAGCCGCGTTGGTAGCGGCGGATCCTACGAGCAGTACTTC	CASSRVGSGGSYEQYF
.	TRBV27	TRBD2	16	TRBJ2-1	TGTGCCAGCAGTCCGAACGGGGCGGGGGGCACTAATGAGCAGTTCTTC	CASSPNGAGGTNEQFF
.	TRBV11-1	.	15	TRBJ2-2	TGTGCCAGCAAAATAGCGCAGGGGTTCACCGGGGAGCTGTTTTTT	CASKIAQGFTGELFF
.	TRBV3-1/TRBV3-2	TRBD2	11	TRBJ2-7	TGTGCCAGCCGCGGGGGTTACGAGCAGTACTTC	CASRGGYEQYF
.	TRBV7-2	TRBD1	15	TRBJ1-2	TGTGCCAGCAGCCCGGGGGCAGGGGGAAGGATTGGCTACACCTTC	CASSPGAGGRIGYTF
.	TRBV6-1	TRBD1	16	TRBJ1-4	TGTGCCAGCAGTGCCGACAGGGGAGGAACTAATGAAAAACTGTTTTTT	CASSADRGGTNEKLFF